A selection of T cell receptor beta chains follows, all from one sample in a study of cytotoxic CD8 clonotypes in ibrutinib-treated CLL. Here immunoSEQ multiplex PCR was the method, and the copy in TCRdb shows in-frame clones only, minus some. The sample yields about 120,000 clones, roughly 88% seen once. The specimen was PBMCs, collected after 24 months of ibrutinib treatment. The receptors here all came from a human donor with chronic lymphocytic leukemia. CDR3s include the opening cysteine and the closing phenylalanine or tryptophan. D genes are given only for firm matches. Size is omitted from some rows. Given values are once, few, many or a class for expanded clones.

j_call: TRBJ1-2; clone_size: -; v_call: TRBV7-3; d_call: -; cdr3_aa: CASSLANSGYTF; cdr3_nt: TGTGCCAGCAGCTTAGCAAACAGCGGCTACACCTTC
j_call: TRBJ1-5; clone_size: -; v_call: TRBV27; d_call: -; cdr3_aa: CASSFDGNQPQHF; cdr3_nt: TGTGCCAGCAGTTTTGACGGCAATCAGCCCCAGCATTTT
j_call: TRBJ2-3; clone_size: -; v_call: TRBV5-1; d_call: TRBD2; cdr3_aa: CASSPELAGVADTQYF; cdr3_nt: TGCGCCAGCAGCCCGGAACTAGCGGGAGTGGCTGATACGCAGTATTTT
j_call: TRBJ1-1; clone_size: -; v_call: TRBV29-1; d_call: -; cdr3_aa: CSVGQSRGTEAFF; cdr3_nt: TGCAGCGTTGGACAGTCAAGGGGGACTGAAGCTTTCTTT
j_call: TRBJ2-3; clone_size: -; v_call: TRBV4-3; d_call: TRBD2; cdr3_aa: CASSQGASGSYTQYF; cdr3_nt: TGCGCCAGCAGCCAAGGGGCTAGCGGGAGTTATACGCAGTATTTT
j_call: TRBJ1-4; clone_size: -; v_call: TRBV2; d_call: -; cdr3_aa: CASRGGGEKLFF; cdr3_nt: TGTGCCAGCAGAGGGGGTGGTGAAAAACTGTTTTTT
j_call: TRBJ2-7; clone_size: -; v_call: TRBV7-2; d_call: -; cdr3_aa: CASSQDGRGEQYF; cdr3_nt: TGTGCCAGCAGCCAAGACGGGCGGGGCGAGCAGTACTTC
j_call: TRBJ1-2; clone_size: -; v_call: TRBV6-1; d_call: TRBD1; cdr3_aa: CASRPGQGGDYGYTF; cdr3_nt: TGTGCCAGCAGACCCGGACAGGGTGGGGACTATGGCTACACCTTC
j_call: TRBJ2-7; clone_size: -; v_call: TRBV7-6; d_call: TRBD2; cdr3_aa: CASSFREGGEQYF; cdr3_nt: TGTGCCAGCAGCTTTCGGGAGGGGGGAGAGCAGTACTTC
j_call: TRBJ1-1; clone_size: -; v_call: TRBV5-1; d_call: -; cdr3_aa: CASNGNTEAFF; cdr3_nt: TGCGCCAGCAACGGGAACACTGAAGCTTTCTTT
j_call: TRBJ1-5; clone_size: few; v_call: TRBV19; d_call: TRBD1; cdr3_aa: CASSLWQGAAQPQHF; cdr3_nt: TGTGCCAGTAGTCTATGGCAGGGGGCGGCTCAGCCCCAGCATTTT
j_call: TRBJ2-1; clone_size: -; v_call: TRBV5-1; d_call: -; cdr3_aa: CASSLELVGHNEQFF; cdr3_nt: TGCGCCAGCAGCTTGGAACTAGTGGGACACAATGAGCAGTTCTTC
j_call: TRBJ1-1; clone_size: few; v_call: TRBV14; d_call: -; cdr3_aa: CASSQGRMNTEAFF; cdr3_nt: TGTGCCAGCAGCCAAGGACGGATGAACACTGAAGCTTTCTTT
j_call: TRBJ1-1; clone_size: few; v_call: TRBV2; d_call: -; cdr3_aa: CASSGQVNTEAFF; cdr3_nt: TGTGCCAGCAGTGGACAGGTGAACACTGAAGCTTTCTTT
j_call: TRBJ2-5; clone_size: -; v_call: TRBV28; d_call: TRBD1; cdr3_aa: CASTDRYQETQYF; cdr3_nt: TGTGCCAGCACGGACAGGTACCAAGAGACCCAGTACTTC
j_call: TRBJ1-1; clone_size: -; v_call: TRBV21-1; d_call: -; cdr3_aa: CASSKARVNTEAFF; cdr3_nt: TGTGCCAGCAGCAAAGCGCGGGTGAACACTGAAGCTTTCTTT
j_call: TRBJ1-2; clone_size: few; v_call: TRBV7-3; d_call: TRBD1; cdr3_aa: CASSPDEGAYGYTF; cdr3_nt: TGTGCCAGCAGCCCTGATGAGGGGGCGTATGGCTACACCTTC
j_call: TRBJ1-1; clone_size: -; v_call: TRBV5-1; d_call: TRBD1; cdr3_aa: CASSPGQGNTEAFF; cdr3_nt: TGCGCCAGCAGCCCGGGACAGGGCAACACTGAAGCTTTCTTT
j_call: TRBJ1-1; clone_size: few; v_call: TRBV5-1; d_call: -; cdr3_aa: CASSEDSGKAFF; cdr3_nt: TGCGCCAGCAGCGAGGACTCAGGGAAAGCTTTCTTT
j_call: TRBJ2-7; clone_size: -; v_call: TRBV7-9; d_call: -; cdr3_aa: CASSLIGNPYEQYF; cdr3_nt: TGTGCCAGCAGCTTAATAGGGAATCCCTACGAGCAGTACTTC